This paragraph covers one T cell receptor beta chain sequence. Its target is not known. This record belongs to a study of breast tumors, draining lymph nodes, adjacent tissues. Study-level findings and limits: Luminal-like breast cancer showed significantly higher tumor–nontumor repertoire similarity than basal-like.

Germline V gives CDR1 MDHEN, CDR2 SYDVKM. The ends lost 4 bases at V and 0 bases at J; junction bases unmatched: 6. CDR3 length: 16 residues. Samples came from axillary lymph nodes draining the breast cancer. TCRdb redid the calling of the multiplex PCR reads with MiXCR, one entry per CDR3 protein. The sample consists of around 130,000 distinct CDR3 sequences, approximately 32% of them appearing once. The chain has TRBV28 and TRBJ2-7; TRBD1 matches at 10 bases. The source material was axillary lymph node tissue. This TCR came from a female donor with breast cancer. Some clones in this sample may be carry-over from other donors' samples. In DNA, the CDR3 is TGTGCCAGCAGTTCCGGGACAGGGGCGAGCTCCTACGAGCAGTACTTC. It yields the protein CASSSGTGASSYEQYF.